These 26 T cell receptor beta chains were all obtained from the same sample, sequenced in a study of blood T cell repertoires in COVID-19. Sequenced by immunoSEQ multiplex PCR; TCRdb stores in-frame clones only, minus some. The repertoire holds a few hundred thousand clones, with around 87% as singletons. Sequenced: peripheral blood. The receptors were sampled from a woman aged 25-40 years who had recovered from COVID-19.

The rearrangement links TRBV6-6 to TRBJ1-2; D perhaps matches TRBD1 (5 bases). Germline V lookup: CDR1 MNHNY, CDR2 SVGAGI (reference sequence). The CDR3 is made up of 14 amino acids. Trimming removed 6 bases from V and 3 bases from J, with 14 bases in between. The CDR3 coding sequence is TGTGCCAGCAGCCACGGGGGGTTAGACTATGGCTACACCTTC. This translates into CASSHGGLDYGYTF.

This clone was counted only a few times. CDR3 protein: CASMRSGEGLNGELFF. The CDR3 bases are TGTGCCAGTATGAGATCGGGGGAGGGCCTTAACGGGGAGCTGTTTTTT. The chain uses TRBV19 and TRBJ2-2, with 7 bases matching TRBD2. The length of the CDR3 is 16 residues. Trimming took 7 bases from V and 7 from J; bases not matched to a gene: 15. CDR1 and CDR2 from the germline V gene are LNHDA and SQIVND (reference sequence).

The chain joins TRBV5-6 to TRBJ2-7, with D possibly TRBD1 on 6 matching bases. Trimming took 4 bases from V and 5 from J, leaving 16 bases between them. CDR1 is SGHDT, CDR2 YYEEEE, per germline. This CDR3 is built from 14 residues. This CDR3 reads CASSRGPGVDEQYF. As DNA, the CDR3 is TGTGCCAGCAGCCGCGGGCCAGGGGTAGACGAGCAGTACTTC.

As DNA, the CDR3 is TGTGCCAGCAGCTTAGACAGGGGTCAAGAGACCCAGTACTTC. This translates into CASSLDRGQETQYF. The rearrangement links TRBV7-2 to TRBJ2-5; 7 bases are a match to TRBD1. The trim removed 1 base at V and 2 bases at J, leaving 1 base unmatched. CDR3 length: 14 residues. The germline CDR1 and CDR2 sequences are SGHTA and FQGNSA.

The CDR3 spells CAIRSDNEQFF. CDR3 nucleotides: TGTGCCATCAGGAGTGACAATGAGCAGTTCTTC. V usage is TRBV10-3 and J usage is TRBJ2-1; no firm D call. In germline, CDR1 is ENHRY, CDR2 SYGVKD. The V and J ends lost 6 bases and 5 bases respectively, with 5 bases between them. This CDR3 is built from 11 residues.

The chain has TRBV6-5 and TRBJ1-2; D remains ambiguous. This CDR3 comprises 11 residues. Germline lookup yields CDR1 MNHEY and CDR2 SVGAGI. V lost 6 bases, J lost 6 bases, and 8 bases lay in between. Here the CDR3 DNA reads TGTGCCAGCAGGGAGAGGCATGGCTACACCTTC. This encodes CASRERHGYTF.

In DNA form, the CDR3 reads TGTGCCAGCAGTACCCACTCTGGCTACACCTTC. Its protein product is CASSTHSGYTF. The chain carries TRBV6-5 and TRBJ1-2, with unresolved D. The CDR3 has 11 amino acids. CDR1 is MNHEY and CDR2 is SVGAGI in the germline V gene. Deletions cut 5 bases from V and 7 bases from J, with 8 bases between.

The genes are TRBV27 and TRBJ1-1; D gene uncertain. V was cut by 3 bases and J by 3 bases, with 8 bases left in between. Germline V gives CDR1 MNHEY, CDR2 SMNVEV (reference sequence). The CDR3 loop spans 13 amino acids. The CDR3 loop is CASSFLGDTEAFF. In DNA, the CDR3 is TGTGCCAGCAGTTTCTTGGGAGACACTGAAGCTTTCTTT.

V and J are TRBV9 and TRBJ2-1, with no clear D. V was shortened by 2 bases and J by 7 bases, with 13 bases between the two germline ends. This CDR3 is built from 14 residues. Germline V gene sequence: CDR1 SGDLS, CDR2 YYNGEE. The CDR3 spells CASSVGIAKNEQFF. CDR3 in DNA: TGTGCCAGCAGCGTGGGCATCGCGAAAAATGAGCAGTTCTTC.

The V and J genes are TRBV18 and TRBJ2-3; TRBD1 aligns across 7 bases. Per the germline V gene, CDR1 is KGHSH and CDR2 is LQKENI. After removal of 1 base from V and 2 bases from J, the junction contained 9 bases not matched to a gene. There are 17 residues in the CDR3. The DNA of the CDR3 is TGTGCCAGCTCACCACTTGACAGGACAGGCCTCACAGATACGCAGTATTTT. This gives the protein CASSPLDRTGLTDTQYF.

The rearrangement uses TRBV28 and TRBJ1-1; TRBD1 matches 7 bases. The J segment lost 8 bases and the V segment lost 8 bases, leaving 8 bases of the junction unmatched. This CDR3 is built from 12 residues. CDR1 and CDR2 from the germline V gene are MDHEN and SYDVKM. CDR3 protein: CASQGGPSEAFF. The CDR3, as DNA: TGTGCCAGCCAGGGGGGTCCCTCGGAAGCTTTCTTT. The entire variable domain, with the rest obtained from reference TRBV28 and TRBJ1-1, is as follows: DVKVTQSSRYLVKRTGEKVFLECVQDMDHENMFWYRQDPGLGLRLIYFSYDVKMKEKGDIPEGYSVSREKKERFSLILESASTNQTSMYLCASQGGPSEAFFGQGTRLTVV.

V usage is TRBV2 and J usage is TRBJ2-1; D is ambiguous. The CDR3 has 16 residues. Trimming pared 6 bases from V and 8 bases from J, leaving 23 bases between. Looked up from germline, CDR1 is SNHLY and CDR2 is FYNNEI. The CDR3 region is CASSRVEVHTWDEQFF. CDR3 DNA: TGTGCCAGCAGCCGAGTTGAGGTCCACACGTGGGATGAGCAGTTCTTC.

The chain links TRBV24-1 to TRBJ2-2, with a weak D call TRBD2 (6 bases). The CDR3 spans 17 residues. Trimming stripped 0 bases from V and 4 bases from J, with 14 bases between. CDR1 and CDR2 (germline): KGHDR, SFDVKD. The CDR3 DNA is TGTGCCACCAGTGATTTGTACGGGGGTTTCGTCACCGGGGAGCTGTTTTTT. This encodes CATSDLYGGFVTGELFF.

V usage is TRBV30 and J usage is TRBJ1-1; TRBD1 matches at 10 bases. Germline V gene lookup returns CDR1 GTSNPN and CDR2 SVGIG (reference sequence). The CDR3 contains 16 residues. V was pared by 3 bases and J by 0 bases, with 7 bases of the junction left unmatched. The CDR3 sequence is CAWRARTGGLNTEAFF. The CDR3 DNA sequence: TGTGCCTGGAGAGCGAGGACAGGGGGATTGAACACTGAAGCTTTCTTT.

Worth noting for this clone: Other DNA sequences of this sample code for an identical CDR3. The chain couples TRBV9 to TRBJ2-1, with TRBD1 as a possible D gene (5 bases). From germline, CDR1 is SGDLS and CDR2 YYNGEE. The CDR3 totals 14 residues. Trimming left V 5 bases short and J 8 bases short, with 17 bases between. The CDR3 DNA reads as TGTGCCAGCAGTGTGGGGCTAGAAGGGGATGAGCAGTTCTTC. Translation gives CASSVGLEGDEQFF.

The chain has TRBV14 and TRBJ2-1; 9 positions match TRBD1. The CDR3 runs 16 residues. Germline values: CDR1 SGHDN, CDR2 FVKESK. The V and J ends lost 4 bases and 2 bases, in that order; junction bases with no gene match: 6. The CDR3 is CASSLTGGLPYNEQFF. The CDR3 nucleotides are TGTGCCAGCAGCCTAACAGGGGGCCTACCCTACAATGAGCAGTTCTTC.

The CDR3 loop is CASSFRVDQPQHF. CDR3 nucleotide sequence: TGTGCCAGCAGTTTCAGGGTGGATCAGCCCCAGCATTTT. The rearrangement uses TRBV12-3 or TRBV12-4 and TRBJ1-5, with a weak D call TRBD1 (5 bases). The ends were cut back, 3 bases at V and 5 bases at J, with 8 bases in the middle. The CDR3 is made up of 13 amino acids.

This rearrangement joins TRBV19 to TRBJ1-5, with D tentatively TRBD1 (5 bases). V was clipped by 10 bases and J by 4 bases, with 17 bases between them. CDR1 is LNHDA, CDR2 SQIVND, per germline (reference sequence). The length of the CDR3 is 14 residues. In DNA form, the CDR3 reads TGTGCCACCTGGGGGGTCAGCGAAAATCAGCCCCAGCATTTT. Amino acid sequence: CATWGVSENQPQHF. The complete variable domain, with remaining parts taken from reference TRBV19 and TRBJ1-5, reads DGGITQSPKYLFRKEGQNVTLSCEQNLNHDAMYWYRQDPGQGLRLIYYSQIVNDFQKGDIAEGYSVSREKKESFPLTVTSAQKNPTAFYLCATWGVSENQPQHFGDGTRLSIL.

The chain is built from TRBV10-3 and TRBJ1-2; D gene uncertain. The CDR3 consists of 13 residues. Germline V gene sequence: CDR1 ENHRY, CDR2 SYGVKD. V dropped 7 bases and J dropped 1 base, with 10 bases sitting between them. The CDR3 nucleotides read TGTGCCATCACCCTGGCCATTAACTATGGCTACACCTTC. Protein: CAITLAINYGYTF.

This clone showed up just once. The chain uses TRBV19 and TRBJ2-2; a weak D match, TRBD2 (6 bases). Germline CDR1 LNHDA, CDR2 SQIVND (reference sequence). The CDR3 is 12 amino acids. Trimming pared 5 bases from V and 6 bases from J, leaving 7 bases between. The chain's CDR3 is CASSWGAGELFF. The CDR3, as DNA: TGTGCCAGTAGTTGGGGGGCCGGGGAGCTGTTTTTT.

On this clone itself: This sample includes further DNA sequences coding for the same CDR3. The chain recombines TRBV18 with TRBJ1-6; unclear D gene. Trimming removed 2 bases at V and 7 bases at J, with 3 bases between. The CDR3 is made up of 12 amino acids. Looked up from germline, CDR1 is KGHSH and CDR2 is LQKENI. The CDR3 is CASSPSNSPLHF. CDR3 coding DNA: TGTGCCAGCTCACCATCAAATTCACCCCTCCACTTT.

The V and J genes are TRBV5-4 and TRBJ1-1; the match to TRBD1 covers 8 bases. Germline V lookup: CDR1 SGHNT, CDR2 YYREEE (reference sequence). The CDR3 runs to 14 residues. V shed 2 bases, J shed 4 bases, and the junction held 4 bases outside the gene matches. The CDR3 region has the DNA TGTGCCAGCAGCTTCCAGGGGGCGGGCACTGAAGCTTTCTTT. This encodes CASSFQGAGTEAFF.

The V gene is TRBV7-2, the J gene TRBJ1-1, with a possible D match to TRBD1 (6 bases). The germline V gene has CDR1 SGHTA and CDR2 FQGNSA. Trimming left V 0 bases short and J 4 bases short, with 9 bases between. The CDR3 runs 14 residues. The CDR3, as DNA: TGTGCCAGCAGCTTAGCGGGGGGGGCCACTGAAGCTTTCTTT. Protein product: CASSLAGGATEAFF.

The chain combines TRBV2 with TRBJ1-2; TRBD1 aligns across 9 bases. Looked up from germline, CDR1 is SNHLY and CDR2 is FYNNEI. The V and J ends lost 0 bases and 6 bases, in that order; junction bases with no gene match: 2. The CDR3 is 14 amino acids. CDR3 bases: TGTGCCAGCAGTGAAGCGGACAGGGGAGATGGCTACACCTTC. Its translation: CASSEADRGDGYTF.

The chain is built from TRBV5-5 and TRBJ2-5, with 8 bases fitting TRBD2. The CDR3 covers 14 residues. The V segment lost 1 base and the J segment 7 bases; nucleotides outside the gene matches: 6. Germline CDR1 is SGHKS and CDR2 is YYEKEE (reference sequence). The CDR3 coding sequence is TGTGCCAGCAGCTTGTTGGGACTAGGGGCGACCCAGTACTTC. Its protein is CASSLLGLGATQYF.

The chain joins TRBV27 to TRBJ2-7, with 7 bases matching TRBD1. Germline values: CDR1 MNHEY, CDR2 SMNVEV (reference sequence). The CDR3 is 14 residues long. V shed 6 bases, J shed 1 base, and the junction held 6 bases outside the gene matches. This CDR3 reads CASRTTGDSYEQYF. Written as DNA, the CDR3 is TGTGCCAGCAGGACAACAGGGGATTCCTACGAGCAGTACTTC.